This T cell receptor beta chain is drawn from a study of long-term antiretroviral therapy in people with HIV. The study's findings and limits: Collection of the blood, which took place between about 2003 and 2017, possibly occurred under older ART regimens.

Researchers ran immunoSEQ v3.0 at survey level. Profiling relied on immunoSEQ multiplex PCR, and the TCRdb table lists in-frame clones only, not all of them. The table lists about 16,000 clones, just over 85% of them singletons. Germline lookup yields CDR1 LNHNV and CDR2 YYDKDF (reference sequence). Trimming pared 6 bases from V and 0 bases from J, leaving 23 bases between. CDR3 length: 19 amino acids. Remarks on this clone: The antigen is undetermined.

Roughly 0.85-11 million cryopreserved PBMC were held in samples before DNA extraction. The sample here was unsorted PBMCs, taken roughly 2.3 years before starting antiretroviral therapy. The genes are TRBV15 and TRBJ1-4; D not certain. This TCR was recovered from a woman aged 25 to 39 with HIV. Here the CDR3 reads CATRPYPRHKIATNEKLFF. In nucleotides, the CDR3 is TGTGCCACCAGACCCTATCCGAGACACAAGATTGCAACTAATGAAAAACTGTTTTTT.